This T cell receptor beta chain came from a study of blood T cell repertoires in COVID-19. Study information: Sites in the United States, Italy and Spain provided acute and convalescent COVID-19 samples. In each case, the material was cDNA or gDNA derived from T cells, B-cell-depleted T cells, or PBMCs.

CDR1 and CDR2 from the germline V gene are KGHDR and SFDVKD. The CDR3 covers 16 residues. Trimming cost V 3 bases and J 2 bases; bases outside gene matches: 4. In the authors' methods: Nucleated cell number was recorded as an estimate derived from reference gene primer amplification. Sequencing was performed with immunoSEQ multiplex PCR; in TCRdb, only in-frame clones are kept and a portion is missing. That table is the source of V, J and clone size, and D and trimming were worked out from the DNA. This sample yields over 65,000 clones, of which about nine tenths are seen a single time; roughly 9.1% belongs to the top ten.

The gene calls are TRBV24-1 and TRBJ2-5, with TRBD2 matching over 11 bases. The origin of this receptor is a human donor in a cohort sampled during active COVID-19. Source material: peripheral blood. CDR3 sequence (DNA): TGTGCCACCAGTGATCGGGGACTAGCGGAACAAGAGACCCAGTACTTC. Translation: CATSDRGLAEQETQYF.